Following are 15 T cell receptor beta chains from one sample sequenced in a study of T cell responses to AZD1222 COVID-19 vaccine. Assay used: immunoSEQ multiplex PCR; TCRdb lists only in-frame clones, some missing. The data contain tens of thousands of clones, approximately 80% of them singletons. This material consisted of peripheral blood, taken on day 0 of AZD1222 vaccination. The receptors shown here come from an adult in good health.

The chain's CDR3 is CASSSNANEQFF. Here the CDR3 DNA reads TGTGCCAGCAGTTCCAACGCCAATGAGCAGTTCTTC. This chain uses TRBV6-2 or TRBV6-3 with TRBJ2-1; no reliable D call. Trimming removed 4 bases from V and 6 bases from J, with 7 bases in between. The CDR3 consists of 12 residues. CDR1 MNHEY and CDR2 SVGEGT come from the germline V gene.

This chain links TRBV6-2 or TRBV6-3 with TRBJ2-1; no clear D. With 4 bases removed from V and 5 bases from J, the gap between germline ends came to 9 bases. The CDR3 sequence is 13 residues long. Germline V gene data show CDR1 as MNHEY and CDR2 as SVGEGT. The CDR3 here is CASSFGPNNEQFF. As DNA, the CDR3 is TGTGCCAGCAGTTTCGGACCTAACAATGAGCAGTTCTTC.

The J gene is TRBJ2-7, the V gene TRBV9, with 7 bases lining up with TRBD1. The J segment lost 2 bases and the V segment lost 0 bases, leaving 5 bases of the junction unmatched. The CDR3 sequence is 15 residues long. From germline, CDR1 is SGDLS and CDR2 YYNGEE. CDR3 nucleotides: TGTGCCAGCAGCGTAGGAGGGACAGATACCTACGAGCAGTACTTC. Translation: CASSVGGTDTYEQYF.

This clone has only a few counts. The chain is built from TRBV30 and TRBJ1-2; D call uncertain. V gave up 3 bases and J gave up 5 bases, with 13 bases separating them. The CDR3 consists of 13 residues. In germline, CDR1 is GTSNPN, CDR2 SVGIG (reference sequence). The CDR3 DNA reads TGTGCCTGGAGCGAGGGAGCTTTATATGGCTACACCTTC. Encoded protein: CAWSEGALYGYTF.

The genes are TRBV19 and TRBJ1-5, with a possible D match to TRBD1 (5 bases). Germline CDR1 is LNHDA and CDR2 is SQIVND (reference sequence). The CDR3 contains 20 residues. The V and J ends lost 7 bases and 0 bases respectively, with 28 bases between them. As DNA, the CDR3 is TGTGCCAGTATGACTGGGCGGGCCGGGACGGCGGGTATTAGCAATCAGCCCCAGCATTTT. This gives the protein CASMTGRAGTAGISNQPQHF.

The J gene is TRBJ1-1, the V gene TRBV18; 9 nucleotides align to TRBD1. CDR3 length equals 16 residues. CDR1 is KGHSH and CDR2 is LQKENI in the germline V gene. V was clipped by 3 bases and J by 2 bases; unmatched bases: 7. This chain's CDR3 is CASSPKRTGVNTEAFF. For the CDR3, the DNA is TGTGCCAGCTCACCCAAACGGACAGGGGTAAACACTGAAGCTTTCTTT.

This rearrangement joins TRBV6-5 to TRBJ2-3, with D hard to call. The CDR3 has 14 amino acids. The V gene's germline CDR1 is MNHEY and CDR2 SVGAGI. Between the trimmed V and J ends, which lost 0 bases and 5 bases, there was a span of 9 bases. The CDR3 is CASSYSIVVDTQYF. The CDR3, as DNA: TGTGCCAGCAGTTACTCGATAGTGGTAGATACGCAGTATTTT.

This chain connects TRBV5-6 to TRBJ2-1; 10 nucleotides align to TRBD2. The V gene's germline CDR1 is SGHDT and CDR2 YYEEEE. The CDR3 sequence is 15 residues long. The junction had 9 bases not matched to a gene; V was cut back by 4 bases and J by 8 bases. The CDR3 loop is CASSQWGTSAYEQFF. The CDR3 DNA follows: TGTGCCAGCAGCCAATGGGGGACTAGCGCGTATGAGCAGTTCTTC.

This chain links TRBV28 with TRBJ1-6; the D is unclear. Germline CDR1 reads MDHEN; CDR2 reads SYDVKM. CDR3 length equals 12 residues. Trimming took off 2 bases at V and 11 bases at J, with 7 bases between the two ends. In nucleotides, the CDR3 is TGTGCCAGCAGTTTAAAGGGAACACCCCTCCACTTT. Its protein product is CASSLKGTPLHF. Drawing the rest from reference TRBV28 and TRBJ1-6, the complete variable domain is DVKVTQSSRYLVKRTGEKVFLECVQDMDHENMFWYRQDPGLGLRLIYFSYDVKMKEKGDIPEGYSVSREKKERFSLILESASTNQTSMYLCASSLKGTPLHFGNGTRLTVT.

This chain connects TRBV30 to TRBJ1-2; D is uncertain. This CDR3 region has 15 residues. The V gene lost 4 bases and the J gene lost 4 bases, with 19 bases spanning the gap. Germline V lookup: CDR1 GTSNPN, CDR2 SVGIG (reference sequence). CDR3 coding DNA: TGTGCCTGGATGAGCATAGCTCCCAGATCCTATGGCTACACCTTC. It translates to CAWMSIAPRSYGYTF.

The CDR3 is CSADWGPKGTQYF. Written as DNA, the CDR3 is TGCAGCGCTGATTGGGGGCCAAAGGGGACCCAGTACTTC. V gene TRBV29-1 combines with J gene TRBJ2-5, with TRBD1 as a possible D gene (6 bases). V was shortened by 7 bases and J by 7 bases, with 19 bases between the two germline ends. CDR3 length: 13 amino acids. Germline-derived CDR1 and CDR2 are SQVTM and ANQGSEA.

The chain employs TRBV20-1 and TRBJ2-3, with D tentatively TRBD2 (5 bases). This CDR3 comprises 11 residues. Per germline, CDR1 DFQATT and CDR2 SNEGSKA (reference sequence). V shed 8 bases and J shed 3 bases, with 9 bases lying between them. The CDR3: CSWTATDTQYF. Here the CDR3 DNA reads TGCAGTTGGACTGCGACAGATACGCAGTATTTT.

This clone was found once. V usage is TRBV2 and J usage is TRBJ2-2, with D uncertain. The V and J ends lost 4 bases and 1 base respectively, with 10 bases between them. The germline CDR1 and CDR2 sequences are SNHLY and FYNNEI. CDR3 length: 15 residues. This CDR3 reads CASSVNDMNTGELFF. In DNA form, the CDR3 reads TGTGCCAGCAGTGTCAATGACATGAACACCGGGGAGCTGTTTTTT. The variable domain in full, with the rest retrieved from reference TRBV2 and TRBJ2-2, is EPEVTQTPSHQVTQMGQEVILRCVPISNHLYFYWYRQILGQKVEFLVSFYNNEISEKSEIFDDQFSVERPDGSNFTLKIRSTKLEDSAMYFCASSVNDMNTGELFFGEGSRLTVL.

The gene calls are TRBV27 and TRBJ2-2; TRBD1 aligns across 8 bases. Germline V lookup: CDR1 MNHEY, CDR2 SMNVEV (reference sequence). Germline trimming cut 3 bases from V and 1 base from J; bases unmatched to any gene: 1. The CDR3 sequence is 15 residues long. The CDR3 reads CASSLGTGNTGELFF. Here the CDR3 DNA reads TGTGCCAGCAGTTTGGGGACAGGGAACACCGGGGAGCTGTTTTTT.

The chain joins TRBV3-1 (or the pseudogene TRBV3-2) to TRBJ1-6; 11 bases map to TRBD1. Losses at the gene ends were 4 bases for V and 7 bases for J; bases not matched to a gene: 6. Germline CDR1 is LGHDT and CDR2 is YNNKEL (reference sequence). The CDR3 is 16 amino acids. The CDR3 region is CASSRRTGGGNSPLHF. DNA for the CDR3: TGTGCCAGCAGCCGGCGGACAGGGGGCGGGAATTCACCCCTCCACTTT.